This T cell receptor (beta chain) was obtained from a study of blood T cell repertoires in COVID-19. Sequenced by immunoSEQ multiplex PCR; TCRdb stores in-frame clones only, minus some. The repertoire has 300,000 to 350,000 clones, approximately 89% of them found once; the top ten carry 3.5% to 4%. The Seattle patients joined while their infection was active and were tracked longitudinally afterward. The germline CDR1 and CDR2 sequences are LNHDA and SQIVND (reference sequence). This CDR3 spans 11 amino acids. Trimming stripped 6 bases from V and 8 bases from J, with 10 bases between. The receptor was derived from a woman aged 55-69 years with COVID-19, enrolled during active disease. Sequenced material: peripheral blood. The V call is TRBV19, the J call TRBJ1-2; the D gene is possibly TRBD1 (5 bases). CDR3: CASRLRGGYTF. The CDR3 DNA sequence: TGTGCCAGTAGGTTAAGGGGCGGCTACACCTTC.